The 3 T cell receptor beta chains below come from one sample, sequenced in a study of blood T cell repertoires in COVID-19. The protocol was immunoSEQ multiplex PCR, while the TCRdb copy is restricted to in-frame clones and leaves out a portion. Among around 250,000 clones, approximately 85% were seen once, and the ten largest hold roughly 5%. Sequenced input: peripheral blood. Receptor source: a man between 45 and 60 years old with active or convalescent COVID-19.

The chain employs TRBV18 and TRBJ1-4, with a possible D match to TRBD1 (6 bases). V lost 2 bases and J lost 5, with 15 bases in between. The CDR3 consists of 16 residues. Per germline, CDR1 KGHSH and CDR2 LQKENI. Written as DNA, the CDR3 is TGTGCCAGCTCACCAATCGCGGGGGCGGGAAATGAAAAACTGTTTTTT. Translating it yields CASSPIAGAGNEKLFF.

The V and J genes are TRBV3-1 (or the pseudogene TRBV3-2) and TRBJ2-7; 7 nucleotides line up with TRBD1. There are 15 residues in the CDR3. With V trimmed by 4 bases and J by 3 bases, 9 bases remained unmatched. CDR1 and CDR2 from the germline V gene are LGHDT and YNNKEL (reference sequence). The CDR3 spells CASSRSPTGFYEQYF. Here the CDR3 DNA reads TGTGCCAGCAGCCGTTCCCCGACAGGGTTCTACGAGCAGTACTTC.

The chain recombines TRBV5-6 with TRBJ1-5; tentative D call: TRBD1 (5 bases). CDR3 size: 13 residues. Germline V gene lookup returns CDR1 SGHDT and CDR2 YYEEEE. V lost 4 bases and J lost 9, with 14 bases in between. As DNA, the CDR3 is TGTGCCAGCAGCCTAAGACAGTTCGGGCCCCAGCATTTT. This gives the protein CASSLRQFGPQHF.